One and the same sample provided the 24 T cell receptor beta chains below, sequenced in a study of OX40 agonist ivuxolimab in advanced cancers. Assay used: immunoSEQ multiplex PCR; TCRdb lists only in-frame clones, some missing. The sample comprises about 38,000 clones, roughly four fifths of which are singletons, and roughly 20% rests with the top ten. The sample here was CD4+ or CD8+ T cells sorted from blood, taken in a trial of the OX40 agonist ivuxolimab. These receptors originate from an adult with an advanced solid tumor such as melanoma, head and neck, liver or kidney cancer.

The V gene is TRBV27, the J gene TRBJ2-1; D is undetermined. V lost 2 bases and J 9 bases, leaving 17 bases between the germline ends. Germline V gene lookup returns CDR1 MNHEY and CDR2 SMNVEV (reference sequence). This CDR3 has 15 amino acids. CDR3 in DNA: TGTGCCAGCAGTTTAGGTTTGGTGGTCGAACGTGAGCAGTTCTTC. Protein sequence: CASSLGLVVEREQFF.

CDR3 in DNA: TGTGCCAGCAGCTTATCAGAGTCTGAAAAACTGTTTTTT. Encoded protein: CASSLSESEKLFF. The rearrangement uses TRBV7-3 and TRBJ1-4; D ambiguous. This CDR3 has 13 amino acids. Germline CDR1 reads SGHTA; CDR2 reads FQGTGA. Trimming shortened V by 2 bases and J by 7 bases, and 8 bases separated the two germline ends.

The CDR3 nucleotides read TGCGCCAGCAGCTTGGGGGGGACGACCGGCTACAATGAGCAGTTCTTC. Its protein product is CASSLGGTTGYNEQFF. The chain is built from TRBV5-1 and TRBJ2-1; either TRBD1 or TRBD2 may fit D (5 bases each). The CDR3 extends over 16 amino acids. The germline CDR1 and CDR2 sequences are SGHRS and YFSETQ. Deletions cut 0 bases from V and 3 bases from J, with 13 bases between.

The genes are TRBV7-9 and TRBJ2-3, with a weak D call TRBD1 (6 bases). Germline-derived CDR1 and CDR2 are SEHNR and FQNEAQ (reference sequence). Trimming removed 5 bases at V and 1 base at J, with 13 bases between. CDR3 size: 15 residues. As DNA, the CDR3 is TGTGCCAGCAGCGATATGGGGGCCCGCACAGATACGCAGTATTTT. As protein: CASSDMGARTDTQYF.

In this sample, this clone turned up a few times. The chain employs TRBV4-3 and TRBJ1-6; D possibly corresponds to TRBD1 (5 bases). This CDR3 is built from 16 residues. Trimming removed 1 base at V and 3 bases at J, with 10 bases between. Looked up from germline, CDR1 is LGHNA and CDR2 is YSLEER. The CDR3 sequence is CASSQGADIYNSPLHF. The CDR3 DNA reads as TGCGCCAGCAGCCAAGGAGCGGACATCTATAATTCACCCCTCCACTTT.

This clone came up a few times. The DNA for the CDR3 is TGTGCCAGCAGCTTATCTAGGGGTGGAGGAAACACCATATATTTT. Translated, it gives CASSLSRGGGNTIYF. The V gene is TRBV7-3, the J gene TRBJ1-3, with D tentatively TRBD1 (5 bases). Deletions cut 2 bases from V and 4 bases from J, with 12 bases between. CDR3 size: 15 residues. CDR1 and CDR2 from the germline V gene are SGHTA and FQGTGA.

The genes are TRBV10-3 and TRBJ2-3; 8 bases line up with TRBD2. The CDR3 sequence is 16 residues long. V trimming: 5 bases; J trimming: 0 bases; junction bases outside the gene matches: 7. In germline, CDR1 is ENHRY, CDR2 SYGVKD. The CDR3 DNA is TGTGCCATCAGTAAGACTAGCGCTTCTAGCACAGATACGCAGTATTTT. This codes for CAISKTSASSTDTQYF.

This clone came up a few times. The CDR3, as DNA: TGTGCCAGCAGCTTGCTTCGGTCCTTCTGGGTGACAGATACGCAGTATTTT. This encodes CASSLLRSFWVTDTQYF. The chain has TRBV11-2 and TRBJ2-3; no reliable D call. V was cut by 3 bases and J by 3 bases, with 19 bases left in between. This CDR3 has 17 residues. The germline V gene has CDR1 SGHAT and CDR2 FQNNGV.

CDR3 DNA sequence: TGTGCCAGGTCCTTGAGACGCGCCCAGTACTTC. The encoded protein is CARSLRRAQYF. The chain employs TRBV2 and TRBJ2-5; no firm D call. CDR1 SNHLY and CDR2 FYNNEI come from the germline V gene. Trimming cost V 9 bases and J 9 bases, with 14 bases left between them. The CDR3 totals 11 residues.

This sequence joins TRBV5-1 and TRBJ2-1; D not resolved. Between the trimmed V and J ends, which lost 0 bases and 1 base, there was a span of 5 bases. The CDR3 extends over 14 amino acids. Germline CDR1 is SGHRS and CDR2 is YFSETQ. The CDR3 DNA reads TGCGCCAGCAGCTTGGATGTTTCCTACAATGAGCAGTTCTTC. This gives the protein CASSLDVSYNEQFF.

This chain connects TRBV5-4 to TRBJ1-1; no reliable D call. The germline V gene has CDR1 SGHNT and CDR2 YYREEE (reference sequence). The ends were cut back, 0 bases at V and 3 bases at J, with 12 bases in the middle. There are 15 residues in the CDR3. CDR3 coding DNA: TGTGCCAGCAGCTTGGTTGGGAGAACGGACACTGAAGCTTTCTTT. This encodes CASSLVGRTDTEAFF.

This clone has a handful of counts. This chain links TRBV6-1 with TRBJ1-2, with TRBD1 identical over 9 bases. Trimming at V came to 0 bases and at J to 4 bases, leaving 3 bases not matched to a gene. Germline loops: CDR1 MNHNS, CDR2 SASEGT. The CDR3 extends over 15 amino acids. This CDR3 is CASSEAVTGGYGYTF. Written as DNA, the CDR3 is TGTGCCAGCAGTGAAGCCGTGACAGGGGGCTATGGCTACACCTTC.

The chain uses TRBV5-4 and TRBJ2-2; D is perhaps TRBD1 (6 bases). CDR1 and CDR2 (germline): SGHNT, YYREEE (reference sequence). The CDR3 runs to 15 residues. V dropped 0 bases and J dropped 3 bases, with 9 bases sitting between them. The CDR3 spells CASSLGRGDTGELFF. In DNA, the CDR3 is TGTGCCAGCAGCTTGGGCAGGGGAGACACCGGGGAGCTGTTTTTT.

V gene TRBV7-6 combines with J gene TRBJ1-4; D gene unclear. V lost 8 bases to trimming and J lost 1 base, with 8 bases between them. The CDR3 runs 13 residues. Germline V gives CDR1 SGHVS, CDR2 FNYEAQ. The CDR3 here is CASARLTNEKLFF. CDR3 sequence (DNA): TGTGCCAGCGCCCGCCTAACTAATGAAAAACTGTTTTTT.

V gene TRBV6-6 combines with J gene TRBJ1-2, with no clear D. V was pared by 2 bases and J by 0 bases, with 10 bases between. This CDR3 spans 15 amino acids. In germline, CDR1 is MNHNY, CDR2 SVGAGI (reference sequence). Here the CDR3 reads CASSYLGPSNYGYTF. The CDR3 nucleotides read TGTGCCAGCAGTTACCTCGGGCCTTCTAACTATGGCTACACCTTC.

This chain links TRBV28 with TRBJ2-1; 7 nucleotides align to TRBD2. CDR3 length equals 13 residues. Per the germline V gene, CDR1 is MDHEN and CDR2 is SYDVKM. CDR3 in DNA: TGTGTTACTAGCCGCGGGAGTGGAAATGAGCAGTTCTTC. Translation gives CVTSRGSGNEQFF.

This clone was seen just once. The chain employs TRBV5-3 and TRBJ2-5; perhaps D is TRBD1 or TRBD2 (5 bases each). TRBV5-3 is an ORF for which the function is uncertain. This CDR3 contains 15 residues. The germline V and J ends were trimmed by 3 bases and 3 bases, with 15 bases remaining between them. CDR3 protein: CARSSPGPEKETQYF. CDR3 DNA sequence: TGTGCCAGAAGCTCGCCGGGACCCGAGAAAGAGACCCAGTACTTC.

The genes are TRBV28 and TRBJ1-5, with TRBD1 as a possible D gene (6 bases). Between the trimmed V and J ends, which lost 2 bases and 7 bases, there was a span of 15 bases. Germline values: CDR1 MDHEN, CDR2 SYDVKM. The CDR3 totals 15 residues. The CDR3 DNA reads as TGTGCCAGCAGTTTAGGGGGACGACAGGCCCAGCCCCAGCATTTT. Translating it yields CASSLGGRQAQPQHF.

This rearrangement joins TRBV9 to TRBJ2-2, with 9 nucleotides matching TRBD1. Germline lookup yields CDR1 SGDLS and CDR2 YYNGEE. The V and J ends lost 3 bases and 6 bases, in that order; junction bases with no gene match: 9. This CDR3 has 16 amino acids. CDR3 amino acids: CASSASGTGMAGELFF. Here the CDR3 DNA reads TGTGCCAGCAGCGCCTCCGGGACAGGGATGGCCGGGGAGCTGTTTTTT.

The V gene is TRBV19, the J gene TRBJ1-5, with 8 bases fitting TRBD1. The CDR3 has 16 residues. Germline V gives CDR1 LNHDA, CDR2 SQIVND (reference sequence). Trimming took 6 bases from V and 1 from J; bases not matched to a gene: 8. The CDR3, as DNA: TGTGCCAGTAGCCCCAGGGGGCGCGGAAGCAATCAGCCCCAGCATTTT. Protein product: CASSPRGRGSNQPQHF. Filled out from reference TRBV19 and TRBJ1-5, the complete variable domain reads DGGITQSPKYLFRKEGQNVTLSCEQNLNHDAMYWYRQDPGQGLRLIYYSQIVNDFQKGDIAEGYSVSREKKESFPLTVTSAQKNPTAFYLCASSPRGRGSNQPQHFGDGTRLSIL.

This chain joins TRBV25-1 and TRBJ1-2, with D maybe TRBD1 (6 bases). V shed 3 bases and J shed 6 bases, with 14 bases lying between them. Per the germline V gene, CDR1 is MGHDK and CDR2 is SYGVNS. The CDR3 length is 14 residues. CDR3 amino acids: CASSEWQGWDGYTF. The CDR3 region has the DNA TGTGCCAGCAGTGAGTGGCAGGGGTGGGATGGCTACACCTTC.

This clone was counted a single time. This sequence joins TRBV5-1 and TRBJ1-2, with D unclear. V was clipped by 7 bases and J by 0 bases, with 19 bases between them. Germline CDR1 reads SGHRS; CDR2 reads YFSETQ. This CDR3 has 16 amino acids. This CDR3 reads CASPREKLVTNYGYTF. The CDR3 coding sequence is TGCGCCAGCCCACGAGAGAAACTTGTTACTAACTATGGCTACACCTTC.

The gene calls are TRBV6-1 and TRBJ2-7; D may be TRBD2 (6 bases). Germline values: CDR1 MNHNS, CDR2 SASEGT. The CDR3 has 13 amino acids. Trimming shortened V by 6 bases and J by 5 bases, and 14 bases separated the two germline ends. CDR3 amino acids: CASSLQTRNEQYF. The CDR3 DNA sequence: TGTGCCAGCAGCCTTCAGACTAGAAACGAGCAGTACTTC.

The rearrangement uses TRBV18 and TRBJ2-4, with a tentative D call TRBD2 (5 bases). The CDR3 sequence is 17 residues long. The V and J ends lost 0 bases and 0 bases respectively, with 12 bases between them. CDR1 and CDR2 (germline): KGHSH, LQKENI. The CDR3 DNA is TGTGCCAGCTCACCACCCGGGGAGTCCTTAGCCAAAAACATTCAGTACTTC. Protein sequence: CASSPPGESLAKNIQYF.